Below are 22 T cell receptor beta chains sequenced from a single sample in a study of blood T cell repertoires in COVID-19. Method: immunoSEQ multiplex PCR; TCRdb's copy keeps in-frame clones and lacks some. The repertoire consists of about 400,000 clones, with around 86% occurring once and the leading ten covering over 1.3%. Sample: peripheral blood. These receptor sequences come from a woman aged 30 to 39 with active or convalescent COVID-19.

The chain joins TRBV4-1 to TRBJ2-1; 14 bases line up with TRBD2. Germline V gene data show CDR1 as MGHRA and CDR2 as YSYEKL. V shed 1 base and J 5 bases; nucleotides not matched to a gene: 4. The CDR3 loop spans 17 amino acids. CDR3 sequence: CASSQGLAGGPHNEQFF. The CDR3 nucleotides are TGCGCCAGCAGCCAAGGACTAGCGGGAGGGCCCCACAATGAGCAGTTCTTC.

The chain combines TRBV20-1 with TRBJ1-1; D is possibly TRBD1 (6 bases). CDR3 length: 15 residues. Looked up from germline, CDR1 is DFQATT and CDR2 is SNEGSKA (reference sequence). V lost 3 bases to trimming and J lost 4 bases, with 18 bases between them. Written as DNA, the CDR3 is TGCAGTGCTAGTCCGTCGATTAGAGGGGGCACTGAAGCTTTCTTT. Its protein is CSASPSIRGGTEAFF.

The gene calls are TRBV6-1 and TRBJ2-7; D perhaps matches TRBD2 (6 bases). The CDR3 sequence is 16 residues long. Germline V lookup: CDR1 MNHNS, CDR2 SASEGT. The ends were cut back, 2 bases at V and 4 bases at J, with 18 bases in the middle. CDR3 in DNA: TGTGCCAGCAGTGAATTCTCATTGGCGGGACCATACGAGCAGTACTTC. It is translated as CASSEFSLAGPYEQYF.

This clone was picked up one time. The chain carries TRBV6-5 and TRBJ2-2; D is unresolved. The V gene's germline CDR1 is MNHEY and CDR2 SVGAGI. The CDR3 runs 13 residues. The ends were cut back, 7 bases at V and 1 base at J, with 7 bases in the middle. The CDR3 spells CASMTGNTGELFF. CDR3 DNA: TGTGCCAGCATGACGGGGAACACCGGGGAGCTGTTTTTT.

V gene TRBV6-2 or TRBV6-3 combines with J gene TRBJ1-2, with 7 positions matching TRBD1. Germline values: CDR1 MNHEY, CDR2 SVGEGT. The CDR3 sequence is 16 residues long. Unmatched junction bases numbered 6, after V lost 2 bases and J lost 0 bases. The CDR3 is CASSYNRQGANYGYTF. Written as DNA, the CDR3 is TGTGCCAGCAGTTACAATAGACAGGGAGCTAACTATGGCTACACCTTC.

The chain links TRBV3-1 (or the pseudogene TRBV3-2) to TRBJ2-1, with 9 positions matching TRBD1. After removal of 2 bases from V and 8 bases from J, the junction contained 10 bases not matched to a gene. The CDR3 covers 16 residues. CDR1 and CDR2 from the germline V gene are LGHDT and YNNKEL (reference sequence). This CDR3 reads CASSQRGNTGGDEQFF. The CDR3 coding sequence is TGTGCCAGCAGCCAACGGGGTAATACAGGGGGCGATGAGCAGTTCTTC.

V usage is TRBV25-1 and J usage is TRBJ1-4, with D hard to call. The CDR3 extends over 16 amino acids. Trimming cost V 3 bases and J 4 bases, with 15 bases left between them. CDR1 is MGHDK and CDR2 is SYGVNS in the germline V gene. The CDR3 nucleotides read TGTGCCAGCAGTGATGTAGAGGGAAAGGATAATGAAAAACTGTTTTTT. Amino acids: CASSDVEGKDNEKLFF.

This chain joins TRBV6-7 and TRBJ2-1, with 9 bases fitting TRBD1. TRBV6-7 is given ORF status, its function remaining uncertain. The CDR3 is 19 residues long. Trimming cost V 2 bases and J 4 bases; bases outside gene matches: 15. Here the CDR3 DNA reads TGTGCCAGCAGTTACGTGGTTAACCGGGACAGGGTAATGTACAATGAGCAGTTCTTC. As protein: CASSYVVNRDRVMYNEQFF.

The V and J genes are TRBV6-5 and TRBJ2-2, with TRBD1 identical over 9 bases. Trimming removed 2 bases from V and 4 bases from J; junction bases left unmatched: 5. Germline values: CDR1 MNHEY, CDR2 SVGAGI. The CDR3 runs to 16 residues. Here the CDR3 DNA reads TGTGCCAGCAGTTACGCGGGACAGGGACCCACCGGGGAGCTGTTTTTT. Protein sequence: CASSYAGQGPTGELFF.

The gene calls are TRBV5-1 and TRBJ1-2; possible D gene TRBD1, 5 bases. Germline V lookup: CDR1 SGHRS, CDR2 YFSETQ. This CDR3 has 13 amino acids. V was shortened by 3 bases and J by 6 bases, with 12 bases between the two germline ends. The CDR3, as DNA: TGCGCCAGCAGCTCGAGGCCCAGGGATGGCTACACCTTC. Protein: CASSSRPRDGYTF.

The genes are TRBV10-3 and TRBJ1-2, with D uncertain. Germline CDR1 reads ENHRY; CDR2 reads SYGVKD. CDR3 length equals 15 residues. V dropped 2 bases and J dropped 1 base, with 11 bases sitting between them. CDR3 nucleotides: TGTGCCATCAGTGAGCGCGAGACGGGTAACTATGGCTACACCTTC. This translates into CAISERETGNYGYTF.

In DNA form, the CDR3 reads TGCAGTGCTAGTCGGGGTAACAATGAGCAGTTCTTC. It codes for CSASRGNNEQFF. The rearrangement joins TRBV20-1 to TRBJ2-1, with a tentative D call TRBD2 (5 bases). Between the trimmed V and J ends, which lost 3 bases and 5 bases, there was a span of 8 bases. The CDR3 runs 12 residues. Germline CDR1 and CDR2: DFQATT and SNEGSKA (reference sequence).

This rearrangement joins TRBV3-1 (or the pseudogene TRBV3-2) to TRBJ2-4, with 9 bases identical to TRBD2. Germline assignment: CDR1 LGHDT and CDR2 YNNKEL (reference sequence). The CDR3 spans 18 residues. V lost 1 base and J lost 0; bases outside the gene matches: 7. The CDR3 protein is CASSQVAGGLLAKNIQYF. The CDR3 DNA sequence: TGTGCCAGCAGCCAAGTGGCGGGGGGGTTGCTAGCCAAAAACATTCAGTACTTC.

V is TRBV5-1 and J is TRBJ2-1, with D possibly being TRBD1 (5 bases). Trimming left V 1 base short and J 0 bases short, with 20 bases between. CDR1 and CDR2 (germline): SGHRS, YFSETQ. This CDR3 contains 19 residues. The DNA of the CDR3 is TGCGCCAGCAGCTTGCGGCCGCGGACATCCGAGAGCTCCTACAATGAGCAGTTCTTC. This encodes CASSLRPRTSESSYNEQFF.

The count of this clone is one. CDR3 DNA sequence: TGTGCCAGCAGCGCCTCCGGGACAGGCTCTGGAAACACCATATATTTT. This translates into CASSASGTGSGNTIYF. This chain links TRBV7-9 with TRBJ1-3, with 8 bases aligning to TRBD1. The CDR3 consists of 16 residues. The ends lost 5 bases at V and 0 bases at J; junction bases unmatched: 6. CDR1 and CDR2 from the germline V gene are SEHNR and FQNEAQ (reference sequence).

The CDR3 sequence is CSVLGGGRGTDTQYF. The DNA of the CDR3 is TGCAGCGTACTGGGGGGAGGGAGGGGCACAGATACGCAGTATTTT. The chain combines TRBV29-1 with TRBJ2-3, with 7 bases aligning to TRBD2. The CDR3 consists of 15 residues. V gave up 6 bases and J gave up 1 base; unmatched junction bases: 10. The V gene's germline CDR1 is SQVTM and CDR2 ANQGSEA.

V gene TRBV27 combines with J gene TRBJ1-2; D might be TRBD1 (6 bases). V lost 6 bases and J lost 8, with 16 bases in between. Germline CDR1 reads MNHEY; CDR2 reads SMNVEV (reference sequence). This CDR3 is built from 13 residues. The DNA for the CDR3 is TGTGCCAGCAGGCCGGGGGGGGGCTACGGCTACACCTTC. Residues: CASRPGGGYGYTF.

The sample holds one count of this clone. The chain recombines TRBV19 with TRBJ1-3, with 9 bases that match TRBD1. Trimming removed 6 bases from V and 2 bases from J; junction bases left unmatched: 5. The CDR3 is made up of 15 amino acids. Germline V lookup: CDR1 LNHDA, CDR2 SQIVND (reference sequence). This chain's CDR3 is CASSETGGPGNTIYF. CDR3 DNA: TGTGCCAGTAGCGAAACAGGGGGCCCTGGAAACACCATATATTTT.

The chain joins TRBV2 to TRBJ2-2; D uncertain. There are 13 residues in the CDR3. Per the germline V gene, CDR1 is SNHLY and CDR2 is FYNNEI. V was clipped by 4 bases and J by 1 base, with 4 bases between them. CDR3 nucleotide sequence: TGTGCCAGCAGTGGAGTGAACACCGGGGAGCTGTTTTTT. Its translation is CASSGVNTGELFF.

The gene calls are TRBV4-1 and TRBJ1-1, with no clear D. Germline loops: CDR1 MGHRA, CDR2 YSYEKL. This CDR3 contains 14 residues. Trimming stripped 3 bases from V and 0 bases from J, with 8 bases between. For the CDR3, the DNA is TGCGCCAGCAGCCAGGAGGGTCTGAACACTGAAGCTTTCTTT. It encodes CASSQEGLNTEAFF.

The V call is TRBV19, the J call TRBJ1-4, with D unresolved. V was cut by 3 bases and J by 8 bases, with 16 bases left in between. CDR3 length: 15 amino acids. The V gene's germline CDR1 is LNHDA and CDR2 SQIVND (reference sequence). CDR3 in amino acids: CASSILTSGREKLFF. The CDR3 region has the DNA TGTGCCAGTAGTATCTTGACTTCTGGGAGAGAAAAACTGTTTTTT.

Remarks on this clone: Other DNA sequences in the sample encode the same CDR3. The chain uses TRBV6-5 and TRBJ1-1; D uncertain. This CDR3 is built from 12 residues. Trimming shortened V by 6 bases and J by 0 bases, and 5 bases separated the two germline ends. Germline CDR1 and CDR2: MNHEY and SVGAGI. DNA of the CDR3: TGTGCCAGCAGACTCATGAACACTGAAGCTTTCTTT. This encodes CASRLMNTEAFF.